This T cell receptor beta chain was sequenced for a study of blood T cell repertoires in COVID-19. The study recruited people aged roughly 18 to 100 years across more than 20 US areas. Sequencing used immunoSEQ multiplex PCR; TCRdb keeps in-frame clones, though not all of them. The profile shows about 400,000 clones, 87% of them singletons. This receptor was obtained from a woman between 18 and 29 years old with acute COVID-19. The sequenced material came from PBMCs or T cells enriched from blood (not recorded which).

The CDR3: CASSVALTDTQYF. CDR3 coding DNA: TGTGCCAGCAGCGTAGCTCTGACAGATACGCAGTATTTT. The V call is TRBV9, the J call TRBJ2-3; D gene unclear. Trimming removed 0 bases at V and 3 bases at J, with 5 bases between. Germline V gives CDR1 SGDLS, CDR2 YYNGEE. The CDR3 is 13 amino acids.